This T cell receptor beta chain was found in a study of spatial heterogeneity in lung cancer. Findings and caveats of the study: Ubiquitous, expanded tumor-derived TCRs were more frequently observed in blood at resection than at follow-up.

TCRdb ran MiXCR on the 5' RACE reads and lists one entry per CDR3 protein. The repertoire includes 50,000 to 55,000 distinct CDR3 sequences, approximately 7% of them detected once, and approximately 2.9% sits in the top ten. Per germline, CDR1 SQVTM and CDR2 ANQGSEA. The CDR3 is 14 residues long. The V end lost 4 bases, the J end lost 6 bases, and 18 bases lay between the germline ends. This clonotype was found many times. Its antigen is as yet unknown. Documented time point: sample taken at primary tumor resection. Material for sequencing was whole RNA from tumor, nontumor lung or frozen PBMC, left unsorted. The donors, about 74 patients with untreated early-stage non-small cell lung cancer, provided the samples.

The V and J genes are TRBV29-1 and TRBJ1-1; TRBD1 might be the D (5 bases). The TCR originated in a female donor with early-stage non-small cell lung cancer. Sequences were derived from PBMCs, sampled at surgery. The CDR3 DNA follows: TGCAGCGTTGCGGGTGGCAGGGAATGGTCTGAAGCTTTCTTT. It is translated as CSVAGGREWSEAFF.